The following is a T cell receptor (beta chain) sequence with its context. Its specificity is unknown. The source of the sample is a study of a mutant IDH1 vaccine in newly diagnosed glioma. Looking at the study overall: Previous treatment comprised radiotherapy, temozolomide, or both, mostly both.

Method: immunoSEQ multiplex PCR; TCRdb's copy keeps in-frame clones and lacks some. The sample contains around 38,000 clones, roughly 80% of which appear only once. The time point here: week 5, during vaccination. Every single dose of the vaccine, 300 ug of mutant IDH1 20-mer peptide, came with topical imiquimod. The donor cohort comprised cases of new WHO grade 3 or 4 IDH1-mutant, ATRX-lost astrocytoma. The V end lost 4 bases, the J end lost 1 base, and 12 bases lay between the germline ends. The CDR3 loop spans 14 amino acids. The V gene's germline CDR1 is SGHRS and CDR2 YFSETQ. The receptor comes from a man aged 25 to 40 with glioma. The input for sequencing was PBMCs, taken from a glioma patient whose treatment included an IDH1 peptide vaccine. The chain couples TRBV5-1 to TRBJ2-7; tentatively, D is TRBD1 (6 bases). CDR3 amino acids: CASSPGDTSYEQYF. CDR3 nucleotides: TGCGCCAGCAGCCCTGGGGACACTTCCTACGAGCAGTACTTC.